The 13 T cell receptor beta chains below were found in one sample sequenced in a study of Ad26.COV2.S vaccination and SARS-CoV-2 variants. Indicated treatment: roughly 20 received Ad26.COV2.S at low or high dose, single or two shots; 5 received placebo; per-sample allocation not given. The samples were gathered on day 63 after the first injection of vaccine or placebo. The repertoire was sequenced with immunoSEQ multiplex PCR; TCRdb's copy has only in-frame clones and lacks some. The table records about 400,000 clones, about four fifths of them present only once. The sequenced sample was peripheral blood, obtained in a trial of Ad26.COV2.S vaccine versus placebo. The source is a person between 18 and 59 years old who received the Ad26.COV2.S COVID-19 vaccine or a placebo.

The chain couples TRBV30 to TRBJ2-5, with D possibly being TRBD1 or TRBD2 (5 bases each). V lost 8 bases and J 4 bases, leaving 23 bases between the germline ends. The length of the CDR3 is 15 residues. The germline V gene encodes CDR1 GTSNPN and CDR2 SVGIG (reference sequence). Here the CDR3 DNA reads TGTGCCGGTGGAGGTGGGGGAGTCTGGGCAGAGACCCAGTACTTC. The encoded protein is CAGGGGGVWAETQYF.

The CDR3 region has the DNA TGCGCCAGCAGCTTGTCAACAGGGGGTACCTACGAGCAGTACTTC. Translated: CASSLSTGGTYEQYF. The chain is built from TRBV5-1 and TRBJ2-7; TRBD1 matches at 8 bases. Germline CDR1 is SGHRS and CDR2 is YFSETQ. V shed 1 base and J 2 bases; nucleotides not matched to a gene: 5. CDR3 size: 15 residues.

The chain couples TRBV27 to TRBJ2-6; D may match TRBD1 or TRBD2 (5 bases each). From germline, CDR1 is MNHEY and CDR2 SMNVEV (reference sequence). This CDR3 region has 18 residues. The V end was cut by 1 base, the J end by 3 bases, with 16 bases between. The CDR3 reads CASSLLLGTRNGANVLTF. CDR3 in DNA: TGTGCCAGCAGTTTATTATTGGGGACGCGGAATGGGGCCAACGTCCTGACTTTC.

The chain joins TRBV24-1 to TRBJ1-5; TRBD1 matches 8 bases. The V gene's germline CDR1 is KGHDR and CDR2 SFDVKD. The CDR3 spans 15 residues. V was clipped by 9 bases and J by 3 bases; unmatched bases: 9. As DNA, the CDR3 is TGTGCCACCCGAAACGGACAGGGAGACAATCAGCCCCAGCATTTT. It translates to CATRNGQGDNQPQHF.

In its sample, this clone was seen once. V and J are TRBV27 and TRBJ2-7, with 9 bases aligning to TRBD1. The CDR3 sequence is 14 residues long. Looked up from germline, CDR1 is MNHEY and CDR2 is SMNVEV (reference sequence). J lost 3 bases, V lost 6 bases, and 6 bases had no gene match. The CDR3 loop is CASSYRGQRYEQYF. CDR3 nucleotides: TGTGCCAGCAGCTACAGGGGGCAACGCTACGAGCAGTACTTC.

The rearrangement uses TRBV18 and TRBJ2-7; tentative D call: TRBD2 (5 bases). CDR1 is KGHSH, CDR2 LQKENI, per germline. The CDR3 consists of 17 residues. V gave up 0 bases and J gave up 12 bases, with 27 bases separating them. The CDR3 DNA reads as TGTGCCAGCTCACCACCGGGGAGTCGGGGAAAGGAGTTTGGGTTGTACTTC. This translates into CASSPPGSRGKEFGLYF.

The chain is built from TRBV15 and TRBJ2-3; 13 bases line up with TRBD2. The CDR3 totals 16 residues. Germline assignment: CDR1 LNHNV and CDR2 YYDKDF (reference sequence). V shed 5 bases and J 10 bases; nucleotides not matched to a gene: 12. The CDR3 DNA is TGTGCCACCAGCCCCCGACTAGCGGGAGGCTCCTTGGCGCAGTATTTT. The encoded protein is CATSPRLAGGSLAQYF.

The chain recombines TRBV25-1 with TRBJ1-6; 8 positions agree with TRBD1. The ends lost 6 bases at V and 11 bases at J; junction bases unmatched: 6. The CDR3 runs 13 residues. Germline V gene sequence: CDR1 MGHDK, CDR2 SYGVNS. The CDR3 bases are TGTGCCAGCAGAGGACAGGGAAGGCCACCCCTCCACTTT. Amino acids: CASRGQGRPPLHF.

The chain joins TRBV11-2 to TRBJ2-1; the D is unclear. The CDR3 consists of 11 residues. The V and J ends lost 1 base and 10 bases respectively, with 5 bases between them. Per germline, CDR1 SGHAT and CDR2 FQNNGV. Here the CDR3 reads CASSLVREQFF. CDR3 DNA sequence: TGTGCCAGCAGCTTAGTCCGCGAGCAGTTCTTC.

This clone has a handful of counts. This chain uses TRBV20-1 with TRBJ2-1; no firm D call. The V end lost 3 bases, the J end lost 0 bases, and 12 bases lay between the germline ends. The germline CDR1 and CDR2 sequences are DFQATT and SNEGSKA (reference sequence). CDR3 length equals 15 residues. The CDR3 protein is CSASPAESSYNEQFF. The CDR3 DNA reads as TGCAGTGCTAGTCCGGCGGAGAGCTCCTACAATGAGCAGTTCTTC.

V usage is TRBV10-2 and J usage is TRBJ1-2; 8 bases fit TRBD1. V lost 6 bases to trimming and J lost 3 bases; unmatched junction nucleotides: 6. Germline CDR1 reads WSHSY; CDR2 reads SAAADI. This CDR3 contains 14 residues. This CDR3 reads CASRETGVDYGYTF. CDR3 nucleotides: TGCGCCAGCAGAGAGACAGGGGTCGACTATGGCTACACCTTC.

The chain combines TRBV7-9 with TRBJ1-2, with 10 bases lining up with TRBD1. Germline CDR1 reads SEHNR; CDR2 reads FQNEAQ (reference sequence). V was clipped by 3 bases and J by 0 bases; unmatched bases: 7. This CDR3 region has 17 residues. The CDR3 loop is CASSFPGQGPSNYGYTF. The CDR3 DNA is TGTGCCAGCAGCTTCCCGGGACAGGGGCCTTCTAACTATGGCTACACCTTC.

This chain uses TRBV5-4 with TRBJ1-3, with D perhaps matching TRBD1 (5 bases). This CDR3 is built from 17 residues. V lost 3 bases and J lost 4, with 20 bases in between. The germline V gene encodes CDR1 SGHNT and CDR2 YYREEE (reference sequence). The CDR3 DNA follows: TGTGCCAGCAGCTCCCATCCGTGGGGGTCTGACGGAAACACCATATATTTT. Protein sequence: CASSSHPWGSDGNTIYF.